The TCR beta chain described here comes from a study of neoadjuvant anti-PD-1 for oral cavity cancer. Time point defined: after neoadjuvant nivolumab, at surgical resection. PBMCs were not maintained or expanded in culture before analysis. This clone was found once. Blood libraries mostly used roughly 440 ng genomic DNA, six replicates each. Here immunoSEQ multiplex PCR was the method, and the copy in TCRdb shows in-frame clones only, minus some. The sample records approximately 13,000 clones, 67% being singletons. J lost 5 bases, V lost 6 bases, and 7 bases had no gene match. The CDR3 spans 15 residues. CDR1 is ENHRY and CDR2 is SYGVKD in the germline V gene.

The sample was PBMCs, taken after nivolumab (anti-PD-1) treatment. This sequence joins TRBV10-3 and TRBJ2-1, with 10 bases identical to TRBD2. This receptor was taken from a person between 35 and 79 years old with oral cavity squamous cell carcinoma. CDR3 residues: CAISPGTSDHNEQFF. The CDR3 coding sequence is TGTGCCATCAGCCCCGGGACTAGCGACCACAATGAGCAGTTCTTC.